This T cell receptor beta chain was sequenced during a study of cytomegalovirus exposure and HLA in healthy donors. Study-wide background: Around 180 million T cells yielded around 100 million unique TCR beta sequences, as an earlier analysis found. General study results and limits: Exclusion as indistinguishable affected some V segments, including TRBV6-2 and TRBV6-3. In a later analysis, productive TCRs from donors in an Asian-associated ancestry cluster reportedly carried fewer N-insertions than the cohort mean.

The germline V gene encodes CDR1 LNHNV and CDR2 YYDKDF (reference sequence). V lost 0 bases, J lost 6 bases, and 14 bases lay in between. CDR3 size: 16 residues. This clone was seen only a few times. The antigen is undetermined. The PCR ran on 60 Vbeta and 13 Jbeta primers. Measured with immunoSEQ multiplex PCR; TCRdb has only the in-frame clones, and not every one. The data show about 80,000 clones, almost 80% seen once. This chain connects TRBV15 to TRBJ2-2; possible D gene TRBD1, 6 bases. Material: PBMCs. The source is a woman between 35 and 50 years old in good health and CMV-seropositive. CDR3 sequence reads: CATSRDVDRRSGELFF. The CDR3 coding sequence is TGTGCCACCAGCAGAGATGTGGACAGAAGATCCGGGGAGCTGTTTTTT.